A single sample is the source of the 30 T cell receptor beta chains below, sequenced in a study of siplizumab effects on memory and regulatory T cells (dated by TCRdb to about 2019). Libraries came from the immunoSEQ multiplex PCR assay. TCRdb limited this immuneACCESS table to in-frame rearrangements with V and J called. A share of clones is missing; checked studies link under half to unresolved V genes, and the rest is unexplained. Here the sample has around 72,000 clones; roughly nine tenths occur a single time. The ten biggest clones cover about 27% of the sample. The sample taken for sequencing was CD8+ T cells sorted from blood. The receptors here all came from a human donor in good health.

In its sample, this clone was seen once. CDR3 nucleotide sequence: TGCGCCAGCAGCCAGATAATATTTACAGGGGTGCACTCCTACGAGCAGTACTTC. It codes for CASSQIIFTGVHSYEQYF. The V call is TRBV4-1, the J call TRBJ2-7; 7 positions match TRBD1. The CDR3 runs 18 residues. Trimming took 3 bases from V and 0 from J; bases not matched to a gene: 14. The V gene's germline CDR1 is MGHRA and CDR2 YSYEKL.

This clone was observed once. V and J are TRBV4-1 and TRBJ1-1, with TRBD1 matching over 7 bases. The V gene's germline CDR1 is MGHRA and CDR2 YSYEKL. Losses at the gene ends were 4 bases for V and 5 bases for J; bases not matched to a gene: 10. The CDR3 sequence is 15 residues long. CDR3 residues: CASSLNVGTATEAFF. Written as DNA, the CDR3 is TGCGCCAGCAGCCTCAACGTCGGGACAGCTACTGAAGCTTTCTTT.

This CDR3 is CASSPPMFF. DNA for the CDR3: TGTGCCAGCTCACCACCAATGTTTTTT. The rearrangement uses TRBV18 and TRBJ2-2; D is uncertain. The CDR3 loop spans 9 amino acids. Trimming removed 0 bases from V and 15 bases from J, with 2 bases in between. Germline V gives CDR1 KGHSH, CDR2 LQKENI.

This clone came up a few times. This chain joins TRBV4-1 and TRBJ2-7; D is unclear. There are 13 residues in the CDR3. Trimming removed 5 bases at V and 4 bases at J, with 12 bases between. Per germline, CDR1 MGHRA and CDR2 YSYEKL. CDR3 sequence: CASSGQVGYEQYF. In nucleotides, the CDR3 is TGCGCCAGCAGCGGTCAGGTCGGGTACGAGCAGTACTTC.

The J gene is TRBJ2-2, the V gene TRBV7-9; D is ambiguous. This CDR3 has 14 residues. Germline values: CDR1 SEHNR, CDR2 FQNEAQ (reference sequence). Trimming removed 7 bases at V and 1 base at J, with 10 bases between. The CDR3 protein is CASTPTQNTGELFF. Written as DNA, the CDR3 is TGTGCCAGCACACCCACCCAGAACACCGGGGAGCTGTTTTTT. Complete variable domain (other parts from reference TRBV7-9 and TRBJ2-2): DTGVSQNPRHKITKRGQNVTFRCDPISEHNRLYWYRQTLGQGPEFLTYFQNEAQLEKSRLLSDRFSAERPKGSFSTLEIQRTEQGDSAMYLCASTPTQNTGELFFGEGSRLTVL.

In its sample, this clone was seen once. The rearrangement links TRBV6-5 to TRBJ1-5, with D unresolved. The V gene's germline CDR1 is MNHEY and CDR2 SVGAGI. V gave up 3 bases and J gave up 3 bases, with 6 bases separating them. The CDR3 has 13 amino acids. The chain's CDR3 is CASSYGFNQPQHF. The CDR3 DNA reads TGTGCCAGCAGTTATGGGTTCAATCAGCCCCAGCATTTT.

The chain recombines TRBV11-2 with TRBJ2-7, with TRBD1 identical over 7 bases. Trimming at V came to 8 bases and at J to 10 bases, leaving 14 bases not matched to a gene. The CDR3 is made up of 13 amino acids. Per the germline V gene, CDR1 is SGHAT and CDR2 is FQNNGV. The CDR3: CASEGADHTRQYF. Here the CDR3 DNA reads TGTGCCAGCGAGGGGGCAGACCATACGAGACAGTACTTC.

The V gene is TRBV27, the J gene TRBJ1-1, with D perhaps matching TRBD1 (5 bases). CDR1 and CDR2 from the germline V gene are MNHEY and SMNVEV (reference sequence). The germline V and J ends were trimmed by 2 bases and 1 base, with 8 bases remaining between them. This CDR3 is 14 amino acids long. The CDR3, as DNA: TGTGCCAGCAGTTTAGGGCAGGGGAACACTGAAGCTTTCTTT. This encodes CASSLGQGNTEAFF.

The genes are TRBV4-1 and TRBJ2-7; unclear D gene. The ends were cut back, 3 bases at V and 0 bases at J, with 9 bases in the middle. CDR1 is MGHRA and CDR2 is YSYEKL in the germline V gene. This CDR3 contains 14 residues. CDR3 nucleotides: TGCGCCAGCAGCCAGGAAAGGAGCTCCTACGAGCAGTACTTC. Encoded protein: CASSQERSSYEQYF.

The genes are TRBV7-6 and TRBJ2-5; D may be TRBD1 (6 bases). Trimming removed 8 bases from V and 4 bases from J, with 20 bases in between. The length of the CDR3 is 15 residues. The germline V gene has CDR1 SGHVS and CDR2 FNYEAQ. The CDR3 reads CASARIADRRETQYF. CDR3 bases: TGTGCCAGCGCCCGTATAGCCGACAGGAGAGAGACCCAGTACTTC.

V usage is TRBV7-9 and J usage is TRBJ2-1, with 11 bases aligning to TRBD2. V trimming: 4 bases; J trimming: 3 bases; junction bases outside the gene matches: 2. There are 15 residues in the CDR3. Per the germline V gene, CDR1 is SEHNR and CDR2 is FQNEAQ (reference sequence). CDR3 nucleotide sequence: TGTGCCAGCAGCTCCGGGACTAGCGGCTACAATGAGCAGTTCTTC. Translated, it gives CASSSGTSGYNEQFF.

J is TRBJ2-1 and V is TRBV13; TRBD1 matches 7 bases. The CDR3 loop spans 13 amino acids. Germline V gene data show CDR1 as PRHDT and CDR2 as FYEKMQ (reference sequence). With V trimmed by 4 bases and J by 15 bases, 12 bases remained unmatched. CDR3 sequence: CASSYTRGFGLFF. The CDR3 nucleotides read TGTGCCAGCAGCTACACCAGGGGGTTTGGCTTGTTCTTC.

The chain links TRBV5-6 to TRBJ2-7; 7 positions match TRBD1. In germline, CDR1 is SGHDT, CDR2 YYEEEE. The ends lost 3 bases at V and 5 bases at J; junction bases unmatched: 11. The CDR3 covers 15 residues. The CDR3 reads CASSSRVTGMDEQYF. The CDR3 coding sequence is TGTGCCAGCAGCTCCCGGGTGACAGGGATGGACGAGCAGTACTTC. Based on the CDR3 plus reference TRBV5-6 and TRBJ2-7, the full variable domain is DAGVTQSPTHLIKTRGQQVTLRCSPKSGHDTVSWYQQALGQGPQFIFQYYEEEERQRGNFPDRFSGHQFPNYSSELNVNALLLGDSALYLCASSSRVTGMDEQYFGPGTRLTVT.

V is TRBV5-4 and J is TRBJ2-7; D tentatively fits TRBD1 or TRBD2 (5 bases each). The CDR3 runs to 14 residues. Trimming removed 1 base at V and 2 bases at J, with 10 bases between. The germline gives CDR1 SGHNT, CDR2 YYREEE (reference sequence). The CDR3 region has the DNA TGTGCCAGCAGCTTGTCAGTGGGGGCCTACGAGCAGTACTTC. Translation gives CASSLSVGAYEQYF. The complete variable domain, with remaining parts taken from reference TRBV5-4 and TRBJ2-7, reads ETGVTQSPTHLIKTRGQQVTLRCSSQSGHNTVSWYQQALGQGPQFIFQYYREEENGRGNFPPRFSGLQFPNYSSELNVNALELDDSALYLCASSLSVGAYEQYFGPGTRLTVT.

This chain joins TRBV4-1 and TRBJ1-2; no clear D. Trimming removed 1 base from V and 8 bases from J, with 17 bases in between. Germline CDR1 reads MGHRA; CDR2 reads YSYEKL. The CDR3 has 15 residues. The CDR3 DNA is TGCGCCAGCAGCCAAGCCCAGGTGACCTTGGTAGGCTACACCTTC. This translates into CASSQAQVTLVGYTF.

The V call is TRBV6-6, the J call TRBJ2-7, with 12 bases identical to TRBD2. With 6 bases clipped from V and 2 bases from J, the junction kept 5 bases outside the gene matches. Looked up from germline, CDR1 is MNHNY and CDR2 is SVGAGI (reference sequence). This CDR3 comprises 15 residues. This chain's CDR3 is CASSLTSGGTYEQYF. The CDR3 nucleotides are TGTGCCAGCAGCCTGACTAGCGGGGGAACCTACGAGCAGTACTTC.

This clone was found a few times. This sequence joins TRBV5-1 and TRBJ1-1; D uncertain. The CDR3 extends over 12 amino acids. Trimming stripped 4 bases from V and 3 bases from J, with 7 bases between. The germline V gene has CDR1 SGHRS and CDR2 YFSETQ. The CDR3, as DNA: TGCGCCAGCAGCCTTATGGACACTGAAGCTTTCTTT. Translation gives CASSLMDTEAFF.

The V and J genes are TRBV4-1 and TRBJ2-7; the D gene is possibly TRBD2 (5 bases). This CDR3 region has 17 residues. V lost 3 bases and J lost 3, with 21 bases in between. CDR1 and CDR2 from the germline V gene are MGHRA and YSYEKL. This CDR3 is CASSHLARGIPYYEQYF. In DNA form, the CDR3 reads TGCGCCAGCAGCCATTTGGCTCGAGGGATCCCATACTACGAGCAGTACTTC.

V and J are TRBV5-6 and TRBJ2-7; D is undetermined. The CDR3 is 14 residues long. V was cut by 4 bases and J by 1 base, with 12 bases left in between. The germline V gene encodes CDR1 SGHDT and CDR2 YYEEEE. The CDR3 loop is CASSPTAASYEQYF. DNA for the CDR3: TGTGCCAGCAGCCCTACCGCAGCTTCCTACGAGCAGTACTTC.

J is TRBJ1-2 and V is TRBV7-9; D perhaps matches TRBD1 (6 bases). This CDR3 comprises 18 residues. CDR1 is SEHNR and CDR2 is FQNEAQ in the germline V gene (reference sequence). The V end lost 1 base, the J end lost 4 bases, and 22 bases lay between the germline ends. This CDR3 is CASSLEVGAGPAPYGYTF. The CDR3 bases are TGTGCCAGCAGCTTAGAGGTGGGGGCAGGCCCCGCGCCCTATGGCTACACCTTC. The variable domain in full, with the rest retrieved from reference TRBV7-9 and TRBJ1-2, is DTGVSQNPRHKITKRGQNVTFRCDPISEHNRLYWYRQTLGQGPEFLTYFQNEAQLEKSRLLSDRFSAERPKGSFSTLEIQRTEQGDSAMYLCASSLEVGAGPAPYGYTFGSGTRLTVV.

The V gene is TRBV5-4, the J gene TRBJ1-1, with D maybe TRBD1 (6 bases). Per germline, CDR1 SGHNT and CDR2 YYREEE (reference sequence). V gave up 0 bases and J gave up 1 base, with 10 bases separating them. There are 15 residues in the CDR3. This CDR3 is CASSLGRGRNTEAFF. The CDR3 DNA reads TGTGCCAGCAGCTTGGGCAGGGGTAGGAACACTGAAGCTTTCTTT.

The V call is TRBV20-1, the J call TRBJ2-1, with D perhaps matching TRBD1 (6 bases). The CDR3 runs 11 residues. V lost 3 bases and J 6 bases, leaving 6 bases between the germline ends. Germline lookup yields CDR1 DFQATT and CDR2 SNEGSKA (reference sequence). The CDR3 is CSARDSNEQFF. CDR3 nucleotides: TGCAGTGCTAGGGACAGCAATGAGCAGTTCTTC.

The chain has TRBV5-4 and TRBJ2-7; TRBD1 aligns across 7 bases. The CDR3 runs to 14 residues. Unmatched junction bases numbered 4, after V lost 4 bases and J lost 0 bases. Germline V gene data show CDR1 as SGHNT and CDR2 as YYREEE (reference sequence). The CDR3 region is CASSQTGSSYEQYF. For the CDR3, the DNA is TGTGCCAGCAGCCAGACAGGGAGCTCCTACGAGCAGTACTTC.

The V gene is TRBV7-8, the J gene TRBJ2-7; TRBD1 agrees at 12 bases. From germline, CDR1 is SGHVS and CDR2 FQNEAQ. The trim removed 9 bases at V and 2 bases at J, leaving 11 bases unmatched. The CDR3 is 16 residues long. The CDR3 sequence is CASRFSRDRGPYEQYF. The CDR3 DNA follows: TGTGCCAGTCGGTTTTCCCGGGACAGGGGGCCCTACGAGCAGTACTTC.

This clone was seen just once. V is TRBV9 and J is TRBJ1-5, with D tentatively TRBD1 (5 bases). This CDR3 contains 14 residues. Germline V lookup: CDR1 SGDLS, CDR2 YYNGEE. Trimming took off 5 bases at V and 2 bases at J, with 11 bases between the two ends. CDR3 nucleotide sequence: TGTGCCAGCAGTCAGGGAGATGGCAATCAGCCCCAGCATTTT. Residues: CASSQGDGNQPQHF.

This clone occurred a few times. This sequence joins TRBV16 and TRBJ1-1; no clear D gene. The CDR3 consists of 14 residues. Germline V gives CDR1 KGHSY, CDR2 FQNENV. Trimming removed 1 base at V and 0 bases at J, with 6 bases between. This chain's CDR3 is CASSQFEVNTEAFF. Here the CDR3 DNA reads TGTGCCAGCAGCCAATTCGAGGTGAACACTGAAGCTTTCTTT. Using reference TRBV16 and TRBJ1-1 for the parts outside the CDR3, the full variable domain is GEEVAQTPKHLVRGEGQKAKLYCAPIKGHSYVFWYQQVLKNEFKFLISFQNENVFDETGMPKERFSAKCLPNSPCSLEIQATKLEDSAVYFCASSQFEVNTEAFFGQGTRLTVV.

This chain links TRBV4-1 with TRBJ1-1; possible D gene TRBD1, 6 bases. V lost 4 bases and J 3 bases, leaving 15 bases between the germline ends. CDR1 is MGHRA and CDR2 is YSYEKL in the germline V gene. The CDR3 has 15 residues. CDR3 sequence (DNA): TGCGCCAGCAGCCCCGCTGCGGGGGGCGACACTGAAGCTTTCTTT. Translating gives CASSPAAGGDTEAFF.

V usage is TRBV5-6 and J usage is TRBJ1-1; D is unclear. The CDR3 contains 16 residues. The V and J ends lost 4 bases and 5 bases respectively, with 21 bases between them. Germline V gives CDR1 SGHDT, CDR2 YYEEEE. CDR3 nucleotide sequence: TGTGCCAGCAGCCCCAATCCGACCTATCTGGATACTGAAGCTTTCTTT. As protein: CASSPNPTYLDTEAFF.

The J gene is TRBJ1-2, the V gene TRBV7-8; TRBD1 matches at 7 bases. J gave up 3 bases and V 5 bases, and 6 bases lay outside the gene matches. Looked up from germline, CDR1 is SGHVS and CDR2 is FQNEAQ. The CDR3 is 14 amino acids. The CDR3 DNA reads TGTGCCAGCAGCCGCAGGGGGATCGACTATGGCTACACCTTC. It specifies CASSRRGIDYGYTF.

The genes are TRBV7-8 and TRBJ2-7; D is possibly TRBD2 (5 bases). The length of the CDR3 is 13 residues. Between the trimmed V and J ends, which lost 5 bases and 7 bases, there was a span of 15 bases. Germline CDR1 and CDR2: SGHVS and FQNEAQ. The CDR3 region is CASSALGLREQYF. CDR3 in DNA: TGTGCCAGCAGCGCCTTAGGACTTCGAGAGCAGTACTTC.